The 23 T cell receptor beta chains presented below share a single source sample, sequenced in a study of T-cell memory formation after mild COVID-19 (dated by TCRdb to 2020 to 2022). To prepare the library, 5' RACE was applied. The reads were generated on an Illumina NovaSeq 6000. TCRdb handled the public reads itself, with Q25 trimming in fastp and clone calling in MiXCR, and kept productive beta chains. Every CDR3 protein is listed once, alongside the most common genes and DNA of its rows. The sample table holds about 110,000 distinct CDR3 sequences, of which 13% to 15% were seen once. The top ten hold about 39% of the sample. Material for sequencing was PBMCs or a T cell subset sorted from them (not recorded which). Receptors were obtained from a young man who had mild COVID-19 (a few samples of this study predate the infection). The sample titles of this study are shuffled in the database, so cell type and time point are left out; the donor was told from shared clones.

The chain recombines TRBV7-2 with TRBJ1-1; TRBD1 matches 10 bases. V shed 5 bases and J 3 bases; nucleotides not matched to a gene: 15. This CDR3 has 18 residues. Germline CDR1 reads SGHTA; CDR2 reads FQGNSA. The CDR3 region has the DNA TGTGCCAGCAGCCTCCGTTTGACAGGGGGCAATTCGGACACTGAAGCTTTCTTT. Translation: CASSLRLTGGNSDTEAFF.

This rearrangement joins TRBV5-1 to TRBJ2-7; 8 nucleotides align to TRBD1. The V gene end was trimmed by 7 bases and the J gene end by 4 bases; junction bases not matched to a gene: 13. From germline, CDR1 is SGHRS and CDR2 YFSETQ. This CDR3 comprises 15 residues. CDR3 sequence (DNA): TGCGCCAGCTCGGAAGGGACAGGAGCACAGTACGAGCAGTACGTC. Protein product: CASSEGTGAQYEQYV.

This clonotype appeared once. The chain couples TRBV7-3 to TRBJ2-2, with D tentatively TRBD1 (5 bases). Germline V gives CDR1 SGHTA, CDR2 FQGTGA. Between the trimmed V and J ends, which lost 5 bases and 5 bases, there was a span of 15 bases. This CDR3 contains 15 residues. The CDR3 spells CASSMLDSQTGELFF. The CDR3 region has the DNA TGTGCCAGCAGCATGCTAGACAGTCAAACCGGGGAGCTGTTTTTT.

This clonotype was observed a handful of times. V is TRBV5-6 and J is TRBJ1-1; 10 bases fit TRBD1. V trimming: 9 bases; J trimming: 3 bases; junction bases outside the gene matches: 23. CDR1 is SGHDT, CDR2 YYEEEE, per germline. CDR3 length equals 19 residues. The CDR3 loop reads CAKHPGQGRRGVGDTEAFF. CDR3 nucleotides: TGTGCCAAACATCCGGGACAGGGGCGAAGAGGGGTTGGGGACACTGAAGCTTTCTTT.

This clonotype occurred a few times. The chain joins TRBV29-1 to TRBJ2-1; 8 bases agree with TRBD1. V trimming: 7 bases; J trimming: 2 bases; junction bases outside the gene matches: 7. Germline V gene data show CDR1 as SQVTM and CDR2 as ANQGSEA. CDR3 length: 14 amino acids. The CDR3: CSAKDRGPYNEQFF. DNA for the CDR3: TGCAGCGCCAAAGACAGGGGCCCCTACAATGAGCAGTTCTTC.

This clonotype was detected many times. The chain combines TRBV6-6 with TRBJ2-7; D is possibly TRBD1 (5 bases). The CDR3 contains 15 residues. The germline gives CDR1 MNHNY, CDR2 SVGAGI (reference sequence). The V gene lost 4 bases and the J gene lost 2 bases, with 15 bases spanning the gap. CDR3 sequence (DNA): TGTGCCAGCAGTTCCGTCTTCGGACAAACCTACGAGCAGTACGTC. Its translation is CASSSVFGQTYEQYV.

The chain joins TRBV6-2 or TRBV6-3 to TRBJ2-5; maybe TRBD2 (5 bases). Germline V gene lookup returns CDR1 MNHEY and CDR2 SVGEGT. The germline V and J ends were trimmed by 4 bases and 5 bases, with 11 bases remaining between them. CDR3 length: 13 amino acids. The CDR3 coding sequence is TGTGCCAGCAGTTCCGGGATCTGGGAGACCCAGTACTTC. Residues: CASSSGIWETQYF.

This clonotype was found a few times. V usage is TRBV11-2 and J usage is TRBJ2-3; a weak D match, TRBD2 (6 bases). The CDR3 has 12 residues. The germline CDR1 and CDR2 sequences are SGHAT and FQNNGV. V lost 7 bases to trimming and J lost 7 bases, with 12 bases between them. CDR3 region: CASTNGGNTQYF. The DNA of the CDR3 is TGTGCCAGCACCAATGGAGGGAATACGCAGTATTTT.

The genes are TRBV4-1 and TRBJ2-1; 13 bases line up with TRBD2. Unmatched junction bases numbered 17, after V lost 3 bases and J lost 15 bases. The CDR3 is made up of 17 amino acids. The germline V gene has CDR1 MGHRA and CDR2 YSYEKL. In DNA, the CDR3 is TGCGCCAGCAGCCAGAATGCCGGGACTAGCGGGGTCCTTGGAGTGTTCTTC. This gives the protein CASSQNAGTSGVLGVFF.

The gene calls are TRBV7-9 and TRBJ1-2, with D possibly TRBD1 on 5 matching bases. Germline V gives CDR1 SEHNR, CDR2 FQNEAQ (reference sequence). V was clipped by 4 bases and J by 4 bases, with 13 bases between them. The CDR3 has 14 residues. The CDR3 DNA is TGTGCCAGCAGCTCTTTTGACAGTCTCTATGGCTACACCTTC. Its protein is CASSSFDSLYGYTF.

The chain uses TRBV12-3 or TRBV12-4 and TRBJ1-6; D unclear. There are 16 residues in the CDR3. V lost 5 bases to trimming and J lost 6 bases, with 17 bases between them. CDR3 region: CASSDHGRVGNSPLHF. The DNA of the CDR3 is TGTGCCAGCAGTGACCATGGTCGGGTCGGTAATTCACCCCTCCACTTT.

J is TRBJ2-2 and V is TRBV4-3; 7 nucleotides match TRBD2. The germline gives CDR1 LGHNA, CDR2 YSLEER. This CDR3 has 16 residues. V shed 3 bases and J 6 bases; nucleotides not matched to a gene: 10. CDR3 DNA sequence: TGCGCCAGCAGCCAGGATCTCTCTCTAGCGGCCGGGGAGCTGTTTTTT. It encodes CASSQDLSLAAGELFF.

This clonotype has a handful of counts. The chain recombines TRBV4-3 with TRBJ2-5, with D perhaps matching TRBD2 (7 bases). CDR1 and CDR2 (germline): LGHNA, YSLEER. V was shortened by 3 bases and J by 5 bases, with 22 bases between the two germline ends. The CDR3 spans 17 residues. CDR3 in DNA: TGCGCCAGCAGCCAGACCTCGGAGGGGGACTACCCGGAGACCCAGTACTTC. Its protein product is CASSQTSEGDYPETQYF.

The rearrangement links TRBV19 to TRBJ1-1, with D possibly matching TRBD1 (5 bases). Germline V gene data show CDR1 as LNHDA and CDR2 as SQIVND (reference sequence). CDR3 length equals 15 residues. V was shortened by 9 bases and J by 0 bases, with 17 bases between the two germline ends. The CDR3 sequence is CASKLSGTLNTEAFF. The CDR3 DNA sequence: TGTGCCAGCAAGTTAAGCGGGACCTTGAACACTGAAGCTTTCTTT.

The chain employs TRBV27 and TRBJ1-6; a weak D match, TRBD1 (6 bases). The CDR3 loop spans 12 amino acids. Trimming cost V 8 bases and J 9 bases, with 11 bases left between them. Germline V gene data show CDR1 as MNHEY and CDR2 as SMNVEV (reference sequence). Here the CDR3 DNA reads TGTGCCAGCTCAAAGGGGGGTTCACCCCTCCACTTT. Amino acids: CASSKGGSPLHF.

This rearrangement joins TRBV9 to TRBJ1-6; D is undetermined. The ends were cut back, 5 bases at V and 7 bases at J, with 7 bases in the middle. Germline values: CDR1 SGDLS, CDR2 YYNGEE. CDR3 size: 12 residues. The CDR3 region is CASRTGNSPLHF. The CDR3 region has the DNA TGTGCCAGCAGAACCGGAAATTCACCCCTCCACTTT.

The chain couples TRBV9 to TRBJ2-3, with 12 bases lining up with TRBD2. Germline V gene lookup returns CDR1 SGDLS and CDR2 YYNGEE. V was pared by 3 bases and J by 2 bases, with 1 base of the junction left unmatched. The CDR3 spans 15 residues. This chain's CDR3 is CASSASGGDTDTQYF. CDR3 sequence (DNA): TGTGCCAGCAGCGCTAGCGGGGGGGACACAGATACGCAGTATTTT. Full variable domain (missing parts from reference TRBV9 and TRBJ2-3): DSGVTQTPKHLITATGQRVTLRCSPRSGDLSVYWYQQSLDQGLQFLIQYYNGEERAKGNILERFSAQQFPDLHSELNLSSLELGDSALYFCASSASGGDTDTQYFGPGTRLTVL.

This clonotype was seen at least ten times. The chain joins TRBV4-1 to TRBJ2-5; D may be TRBD1 or TRBD2 (5 bases each). Germline CDR1 MGHRA, CDR2 YSYEKL. CDR3 length equals 15 residues. V shed 1 base and J shed 9 bases, with 18 bases lying between them. The CDR3 protein is CASSQVYYSTGPQYF. The DNA of the CDR3 is TGCGCCAGCAGCCAAGTCTACTACTCCACGGGGCCCCAGTACTTC.

This clonotype has only a few counts. The chain joins TRBV14 to TRBJ2-1, with TRBD1 matching over 8 bases. V shed 2 bases, J shed 6 bases, and the junction held 9 bases outside the gene matches. The CDR3 is 16 amino acids. The germline gives CDR1 SGHDN, CDR2 FVKESK. CDR3 residues: CASSQNRGQGANEQFF. DNA for the CDR3: TGTGCCAGCAGCCAAAATCGAGGACAGGGAGCCAATGAGCAGTTCTTC.

V and J are TRBV4-3 and TRBJ1-5; D unclear. The CDR3 has 13 amino acids. CDR1 is LGHNA, CDR2 YSLEER, per germline. The V end was cut by 0 bases, the J end by 9 bases, with 9 bases between. Written as DNA, the CDR3 is TGCGCCAGCAGCCAAGAAAGAATGACGCCCCAGCATTTT. It translates to CASSQERMTPQHF.

In its sample, this clonotype was seen many times. The V call is TRBV10-3, the J call TRBJ2-3; 8 nucleotides align to TRBD1. Germline V lookup: CDR1 ENHRY, CDR2 SYGVKD. The CDR3 loop spans 16 amino acids. Trimming took 4 bases from V and 2 from J; bases not matched to a gene: 8. CDR3 in amino acids: CAISGQGPSNTDTQYF. CDR3 bases: TGTGCCATCAGTGGACAGGGGCCATCTAACACAGATACGCAGTATTTT.

A remark on this clonotype: The junction departs from the called germline gene at one end, perhaps through a read error. This CDR3 reads CAIVGASDQPQHF. DNA of the CDR3: TGTGCCATCGTGGGGGCTAGCGATCAGCCCCAGCATTTT. V is TRBV6-4 and J is TRBJ1-5; TRBD1 might be the D (6 bases). The CDR3 has 13 residues. Germline CDR1 is MRHNA and CDR2 is SNTAGT.

The rearrangement joins TRBV6-5 to TRBJ1-5; D not certain. The CDR3 spans 15 residues. The germline V gene encodes CDR1 MNHEY and CDR2 SVGAGI. Trimming removed 6 bases from V and 0 bases from J, with 12 bases in between. The CDR3 reads CASSQQSYSNQPQHF. The CDR3 nucleotides are TGTGCCAGCAGCCAACAGAGCTATAGCAATCAGCCCCAGCATTTT.